These 14 T cell receptor beta chains came from one sample sequenced in a study of blood T cell repertoires in COVID-19. Clones were read by immunoSEQ multiplex PCR, and TCRdb kept only the in-frame ones, dropping some. The sample has over 150,000 clones; approximately 88% are singletons. Sequenced input: peripheral blood. All receptors derive from a woman over 75 with active or convalescent COVID-19.

The J gene is TRBJ1-5, the V gene TRBV19, with D maybe TRBD1 (6 bases). CDR3 length: 15 residues. Germline V gene data show CDR1 as LNHDA and CDR2 as SQIVND (reference sequence). V lost 5 bases and J lost 5, with 16 bases in between. In DNA, the CDR3 is TGTGCCAGTAGTCTGCCGGACAGTAGATATCAGCCCCAGCATTTT. This sequence encodes CASSLPDSRYQPQHF.

The V gene is TRBV7-2, the J gene TRBJ1-6, with 7 bases fitting TRBD1. The length of the CDR3 is 14 residues. Trimming cost V 1 base and J 10 bases; bases outside gene matches: 4. Germline assignment: CDR1 SGHTA and CDR2 FQGNSA. CDR3 nucleotide sequence: TGTGCCAGCAGCTTAGAGGGCAGGGGGTCACCCCTCCACTTT. Amino acid sequence: CASSLEGRGSPLHF. The full variable domain, in which reference TRBV7-2 and TRBJ1-6 provide the parts outside the CDR3, is GAGVSQSPSNKVTEKGKDVELRCDPISGHTALYWYRQSLGQGLEFLIYFQGNSAPDKSGLPSDRFSAERTGGSVSTLTIQRTQQEDSAVYLCASSLEGRGSPLHFGNGTRLTVT.

The chain combines TRBV19 with TRBJ1-2, with D possibly TRBD1 on 6 matching bases. Trimming removed 7 bases at V and 4 bases at J, with 16 bases between. The length of the CDR3 is 14 residues. Germline V lookup: CDR1 LNHDA, CDR2 SQIVND (reference sequence). The CDR3 sequence is CASTTPQGAYGYTF. CDR3 in DNA: TGTGCCAGTACAACCCCACAGGGAGCCTATGGCTACACCTTC.

The J gene is TRBJ1-2, the V gene TRBV5-1; possible D gene TRBD1, 6 bases. V gave up 1 base and J gave up 4 bases, with 11 bases separating them. Germline CDR1 SGHRS, CDR2 YFSETQ. This CDR3 contains 14 residues. The CDR3: CASSLTGQIYGYTF. The CDR3 DNA sequence: TGCGCCAGCAGCTTGACAGGACAGATCTATGGCTACACCTTC.

The chain combines TRBV7-2 with TRBJ2-7; no definite D call. The germline V gene encodes CDR1 SGHTA and CDR2 FQGNSA. CDR3 length: 14 residues. Trimming cost V 0 bases and J 3 bases, with 9 bases left between them. CDR3 nucleotide sequence: TGTGCCAGCAGCTTAGCCCTCTCCCGCTACGAGCAGTACTTC. It specifies CASSLALSRYEQYF.

This sequence joins TRBV4-3 and TRBJ1-6; D gene ambiguous. CDR1 LGHNA and CDR2 YSLEER come from the germline V gene. V was clipped by 1 base and J by 4 bases, with 8 bases between them. The CDR3 is 15 residues long. The CDR3 nucleotides are TGCGCCAGCAGCCAAGGGAGGCGGTATAATTCACCCCTCCACTTT. Translation: CASSQGRRYNSPLHF.

The genes are TRBV19 and TRBJ1-1; D gene uncertain. CDR3 length equals 13 residues. Trimming removed 2 bases from V and 5 bases from J, with 9 bases in between. Germline V CDR1 and CDR2: LNHDA, SQIVND (reference sequence). The CDR3 here is CASSISEGTEAFF. The CDR3 bases are TGTGCCAGTAGTATATCCGAGGGTACTGAAGCTTTCTTT.

The chain has TRBV19 and TRBJ1-1; D ambiguous. Trimming shortened V by 4 bases and J by 0 bases, and 12 bases separated the two germline ends. Germline assignment: CDR1 LNHDA and CDR2 SQIVND (reference sequence). This CDR3 region has 15 residues. The CDR3 coding sequence is TGTGCCAGTAGTAGCGGCAGCTTCATGAACACTGAAGCTTTCTTT. Amino acids: CASSSGSFMNTEAFF. Complete variable domain (other parts from reference TRBV19 and TRBJ1-1): DGGITQSPKYLFRKEGQNVTLSCEQNLNHDAMYWYRQDPGQGLRLIYYSQIVNDFQKGDIAEGYSVSREKKESFPLTVTSAQKNPTAFYLCASSSGSFMNTEAFFGQGTRLTVV.

CDR3 sequence reads: CASKAGTGSYGYTF. The CDR3 bases are TGTGCCAGCAAAGCCGGGACAGGGTCCTATGGCTACACCTTC. The chain is built from TRBV25-1 and TRBJ1-2; 9 nucleotides align to TRBD1. Germline CDR1 is MGHDK and CDR2 is SYGVNS. The CDR3 has 14 residues. The V segment lost 7 bases and the J segment 4 bases; nucleotides outside the gene matches: 7.

This clone occurred a few times. This chain links TRBV6-1 with TRBJ1-2, with D possibly TRBD1 on 5 matching bases. Germline V gene lookup returns CDR1 MNHNS and CDR2 SASEGT. The CDR3 has 15 residues. V lost 1 base, J lost 5 bases, and 14 bases lay in between. Here the CDR3 reads CASSEGPGNRYGYTF. The CDR3 nucleotides are TGTGCCAGCAGTGAAGGGCCAGGGAATCGGTATGGCTACACCTTC.

Ten or more counts support this clone. The chain couples TRBV2 to TRBJ2-3, with 12 bases aligning to TRBD2. Germline CDR1 is SNHLY and CDR2 is FYNNEI. This CDR3 comprises 18 residues. V lost 6 bases, J lost 5 bases, and 15 bases stayed unmatched. The CDR3 protein is CASSDFLAGGPGGDTQYF. The DNA for the CDR3 is TGTGCCAGCAGCGACTTCCTAGCGGGGGGGCCAGGAGGAGATACGCAGTATTTT.

This chain joins TRBV6-1 and TRBJ2-7, with 7 bases identical to TRBD1. With 3 bases clipped from V and 0 bases from J, the junction kept 5 bases outside the gene matches. The CDR3 has 15 residues. Germline V CDR1 and CDR2: MNHNS, SASEGT. CDR3 amino acids: CASSERTGSSYEQYF. The CDR3, as DNA: TGTGCCAGCAGTGAGCGGACAGGAAGCTCCTACGAGCAGTACTTC.

This chain links TRBV19 with TRBJ1-1; 9 bases match TRBD1. CDR1 and CDR2 from the germline V gene are LNHDA and SQIVND (reference sequence). The CDR3 totals 17 residues. Germline trimming cut 9 bases from V and 4 bases from J; bases unmatched to any gene: 18. CDR3: CASRDRATLIRGTEAFF. CDR3 nucleotide sequence: TGTGCCAGCCGGGACAGGGCAACGTTAATCAGAGGCACTGAAGCTTTCTTT.

This clone came up a few times. The chain has TRBV7-2 and TRBJ1-3; the D gene is possibly TRBD1 (6 bases). This CDR3 has 13 residues. From germline, CDR1 is SGHTA and CDR2 FQGNSA. Between the trimmed V and J ends, which lost 5 bases and 3 bases, there was a span of 8 bases. The CDR3 loop reads CASSPGVGNTIYF. CDR3 sequence (DNA): TGTGCCAGCAGCCCAGGGGTTGGAAACACCATATATTTT.